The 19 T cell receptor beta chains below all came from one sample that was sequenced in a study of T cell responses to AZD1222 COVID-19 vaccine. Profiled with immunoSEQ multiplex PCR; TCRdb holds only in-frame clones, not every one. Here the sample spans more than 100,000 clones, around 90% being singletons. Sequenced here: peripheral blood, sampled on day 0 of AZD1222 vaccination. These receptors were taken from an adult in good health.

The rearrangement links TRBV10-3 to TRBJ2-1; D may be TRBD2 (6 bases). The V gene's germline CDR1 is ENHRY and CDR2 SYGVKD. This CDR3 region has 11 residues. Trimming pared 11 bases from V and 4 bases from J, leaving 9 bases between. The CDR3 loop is CAGGEYNEQFF. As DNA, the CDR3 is TGTGCCGGAGGGGAGTACAATGAGCAGTTCTTC.

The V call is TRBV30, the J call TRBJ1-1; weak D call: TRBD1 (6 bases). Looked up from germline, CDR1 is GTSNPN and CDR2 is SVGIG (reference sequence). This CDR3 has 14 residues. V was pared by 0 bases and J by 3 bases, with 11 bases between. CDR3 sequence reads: CAWSVQGPYTEAFF. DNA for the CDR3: TGTGCCTGGAGTGTACAGGGCCCATACACTGAAGCTTTCTTT. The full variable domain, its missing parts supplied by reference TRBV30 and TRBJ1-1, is SQTIHQWPATLVQPVGSPLSLECTVEGTSNPNLYWYRQAAGRGLQLLFYSVGIGQISSEVPQNLSASRPQDRQFILSSKKLLLSDSGFYLCAWSVQGPYTEAFFGQGTRLTVV.

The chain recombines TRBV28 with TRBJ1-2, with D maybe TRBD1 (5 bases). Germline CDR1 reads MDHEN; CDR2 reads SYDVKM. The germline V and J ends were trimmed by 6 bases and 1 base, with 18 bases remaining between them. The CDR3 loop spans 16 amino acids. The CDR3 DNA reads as TGTGCCAGCAGCAAGGAGGGACGGGGGGGTAACTATGGCTACACCTTC. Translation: CASSKEGRGGNYGYTF.

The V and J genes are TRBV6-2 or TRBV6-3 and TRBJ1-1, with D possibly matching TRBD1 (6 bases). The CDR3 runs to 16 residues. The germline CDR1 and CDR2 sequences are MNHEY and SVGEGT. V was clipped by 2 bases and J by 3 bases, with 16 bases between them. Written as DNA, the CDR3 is TGTGCCAGCAGTTACCCCCTGAGGGGGGTACACACTGAAGCTTTCTTT. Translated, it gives CASSYPLRGVHTEAFF.

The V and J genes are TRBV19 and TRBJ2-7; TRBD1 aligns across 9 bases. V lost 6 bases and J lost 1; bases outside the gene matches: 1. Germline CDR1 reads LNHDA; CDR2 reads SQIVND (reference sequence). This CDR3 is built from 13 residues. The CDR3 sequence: CASRGTGSYEQYF. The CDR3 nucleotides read TGTGCCAGTAGAGGGACAGGGTCCTACGAGCAGTACTTC.

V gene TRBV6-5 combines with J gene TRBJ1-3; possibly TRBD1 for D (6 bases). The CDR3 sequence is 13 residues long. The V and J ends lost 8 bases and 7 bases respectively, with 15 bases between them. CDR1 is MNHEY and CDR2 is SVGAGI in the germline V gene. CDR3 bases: TGTGCCAGCGGCCTAACAGGGAGGAACACCATATATTTT. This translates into CASGLTGRNTIYF.

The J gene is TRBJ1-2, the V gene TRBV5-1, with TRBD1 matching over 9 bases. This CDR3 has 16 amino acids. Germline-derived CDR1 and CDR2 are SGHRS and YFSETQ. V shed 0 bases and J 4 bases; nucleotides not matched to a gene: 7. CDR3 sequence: CASSLAGNRGLYGYTF. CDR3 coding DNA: TGCGCCAGCAGCTTGGCGGGGAACAGGGGGCTCTATGGCTACACCTTC. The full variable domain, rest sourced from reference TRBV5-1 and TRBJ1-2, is KAGVTQTPRYLIKTRGQQVTLSCSPISGHRSVSWYQQTPGQGLQFLFEYFSETQRNKGNFPGRFSGRQFSNSRSEMNVSTLELGDSALYLCASSLAGNRGLYGYTFGSGTRLTVV.

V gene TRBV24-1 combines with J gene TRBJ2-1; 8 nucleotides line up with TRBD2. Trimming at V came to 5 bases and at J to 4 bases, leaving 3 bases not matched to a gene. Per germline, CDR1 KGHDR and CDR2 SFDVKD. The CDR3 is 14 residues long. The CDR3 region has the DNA TGTGCCACCAGTGCAGCGGGGGTTTACAATGAGCAGTTCTTC. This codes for CATSAAGVYNEQFF.

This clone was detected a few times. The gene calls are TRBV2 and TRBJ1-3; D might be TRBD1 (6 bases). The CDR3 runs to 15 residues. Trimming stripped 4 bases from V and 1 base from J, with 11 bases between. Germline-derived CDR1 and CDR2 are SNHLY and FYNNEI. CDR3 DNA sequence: TGTGCCAGCAGTGTAGGCACAGGGTCTGGAAACACCATATATTTT. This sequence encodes CASSVGTGSGNTIYF.

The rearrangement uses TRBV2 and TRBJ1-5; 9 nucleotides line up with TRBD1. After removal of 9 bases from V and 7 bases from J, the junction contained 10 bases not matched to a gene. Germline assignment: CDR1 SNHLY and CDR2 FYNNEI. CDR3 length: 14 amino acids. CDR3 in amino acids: CASGQGWGRQPQHF. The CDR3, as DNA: TGTGCCAGTGGACAGGGGTGGGGTAGGCAGCCCCAGCATTTT. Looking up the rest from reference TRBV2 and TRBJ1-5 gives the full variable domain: EPEVTQTPSHQVTQMGQEVILRCVPISNHLYFYWYRQILGQKVEFLVSFYNNEISEKSEIFDDQFSVERPDGSNFTLKIRSTKLEDSAMYFCASGQGWGRQPQHFGDGTRLSIL.

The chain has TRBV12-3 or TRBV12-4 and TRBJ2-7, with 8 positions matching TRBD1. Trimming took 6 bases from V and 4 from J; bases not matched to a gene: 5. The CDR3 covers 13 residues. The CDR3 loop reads CASRAGQGYEQYF. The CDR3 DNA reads TGTGCCAGCAGAGCCGGACAGGGTTACGAGCAGTACTTC.

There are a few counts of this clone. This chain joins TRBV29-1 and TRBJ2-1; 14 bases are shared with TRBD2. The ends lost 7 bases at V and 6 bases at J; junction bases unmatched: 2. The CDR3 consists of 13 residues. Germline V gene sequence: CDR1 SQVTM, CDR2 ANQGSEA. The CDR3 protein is CSETSGGANEQFF. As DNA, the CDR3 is TGCAGCGAGACTAGCGGGGGGGCCAATGAGCAGTTCTTC.

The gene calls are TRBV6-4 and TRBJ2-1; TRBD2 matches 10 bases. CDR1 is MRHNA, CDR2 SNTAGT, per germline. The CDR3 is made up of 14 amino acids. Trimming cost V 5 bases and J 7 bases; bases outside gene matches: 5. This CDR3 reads CASSPSGGANEQFF. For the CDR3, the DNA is TGTGCCAGCAGTCCGAGCGGGGGGGCTAATGAGCAGTTCTTC.

CDR3 in amino acids: CATRGGSYEQYF. The CDR3 DNA follows: TGTGCCACCCGCGGGGGGTCCTACGAGCAGTACTTC. V usage is TRBV6-5 and J usage is TRBJ2-7; TRBD2 matches 8 bases. The J segment lost 1 base and the V segment lost 10 bases, leaving 3 bases of the junction unmatched. The CDR3 extends over 12 amino acids. Germline V lookup: CDR1 MNHEY, CDR2 SVGAGI.

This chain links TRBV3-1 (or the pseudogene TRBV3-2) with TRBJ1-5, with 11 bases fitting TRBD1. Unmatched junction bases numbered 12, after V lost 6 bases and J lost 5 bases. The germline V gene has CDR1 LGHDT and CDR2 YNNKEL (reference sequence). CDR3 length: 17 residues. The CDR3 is CASSCPPDRGPDQPQHF. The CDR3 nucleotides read TGTGCCAGCAGTTGTCCCCCGGACAGGGGGCCGGATCAGCCCCAGCATTTT.

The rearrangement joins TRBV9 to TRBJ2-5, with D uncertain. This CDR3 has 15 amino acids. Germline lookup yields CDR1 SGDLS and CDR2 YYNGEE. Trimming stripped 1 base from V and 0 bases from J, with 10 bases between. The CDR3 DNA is TGTGCCAGCAGCGTAAGTCCGGCGTACCAAGAGACCCAGTACTTC. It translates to CASSVSPAYQETQYF.

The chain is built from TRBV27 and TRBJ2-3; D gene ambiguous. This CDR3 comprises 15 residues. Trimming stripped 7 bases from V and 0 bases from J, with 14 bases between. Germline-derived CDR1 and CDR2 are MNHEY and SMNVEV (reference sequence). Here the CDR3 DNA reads TGTGCCAGCACCCCTTGGTCACCTAGCACAGATACGCAGTATTTT. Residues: CASTPWSPSTDTQYF.

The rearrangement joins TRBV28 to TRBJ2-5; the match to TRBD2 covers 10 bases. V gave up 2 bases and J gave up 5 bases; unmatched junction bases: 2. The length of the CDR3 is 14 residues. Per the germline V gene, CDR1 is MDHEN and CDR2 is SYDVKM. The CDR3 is CASSLPSGGETQYF. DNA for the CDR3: TGTGCCAGCAGTTTACCTAGCGGGGGTGAGACCCAGTACTTC. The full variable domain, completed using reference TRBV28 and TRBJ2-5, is DVKVTQSSRYLVKRTGEKVFLECVQDMDHENMFWYRQDPGLGLRLIYFSYDVKMKEKGDIPEGYSVSREKKERFSLILESASTNQTSMYLCASSLPSGGETQYFGPGTRLLVL.

This CDR3 is CASSKDPTPEDEQYF. The CDR3 DNA sequence: TGCGCCAGCAGCAAGGACCCCACCCCAGAGGACGAGCAGTACTTC. This chain joins TRBV5-1 and TRBJ2-7, with no clear D. CDR3 length equals 15 residues. The V gene's germline CDR1 is SGHRS and CDR2 YFSETQ. V shed 4 bases and J shed 5 bases, with 19 bases lying between them.